Presented here are 18 T cell receptor beta chains from one specimen sequenced in a study of brain T cells in children with intractable seizures. Noted time point: blood from clinic visit 5 months post-surgery; TSC patient then seizure free. Repertoires were generated with immunoSEQ multiplex PCR, while TCRdb's copy carries only in-frame clones and drops some. The sample yields 300,000 to 400,000 clones, over 90% seen once. The sample consisted of peripheral blood, taken roughly 5 months after surgery. Every receptor here comes from a boy younger than two with tuberous sclerosis and intractable seizures.

The chain combines TRBV5-1 with TRBJ2-3, with 9 bases aligning to TRBD1. V trimming: 0 bases; J trimming: 4 bases; junction bases outside the gene matches: 3. Germline loops: CDR1 SGHRS, CDR2 YFSETQ. The CDR3 consists of 15 residues. The CDR3 here is CASSLGGQGSDTQYF. The DNA of the CDR3 is TGCGCCAGCAGCTTGGGGGGACAGGGTTCAGATACGCAGTATTTT.

The chain is built from TRBV6-5 and TRBJ1-2; D is unclear. The CDR3 loop spans 15 amino acids. The germline gives CDR1 MNHEY, CDR2 SVGAGI. The germline V and J ends were trimmed by 8 bases and 1 base, with 17 bases remaining between them. This CDR3 reads CASPEGARINYGYTF. CDR3 DNA sequence: TGTGCCAGCCCGGAAGGAGCCAGGATTAACTATGGCTACACCTTC.

This clone was detected a few times. In nucleotides, the CDR3 is TGTGCCAGCACTTCAGACAGGCAGTATGGCTACACCTTC. Amino acid sequence: CASTSDRQYGYTF. The chain has TRBV12-3 or TRBV12-4 and TRBJ1-2, with D tentatively TRBD1 (6 bases). The V end lost 7 bases, the J end lost 5 bases, and 14 bases lay between the germline ends. The CDR3 spans 13 residues.

V gene TRBV3-1 (or the pseudogene TRBV3-2) combines with J gene TRBJ2-3; 10 positions match TRBD2. With V trimmed by 4 bases and J by 6 bases, 10 bases remained unmatched. The germline V gene encodes CDR1 LGHDT and CDR2 YNNKEL (reference sequence). The CDR3 covers 16 residues. The CDR3 spells CASSLRGLAGVDTQYF. The CDR3 nucleotides are TGTGCCAGCAGCCTGAGGGGGCTAGCGGGGGTGGATACGCAGTATTTT.

This chain links TRBV20-1 with TRBJ2-7; D tentatively reads TRBD1 or TRBD2 (5 bases each). The germline V and J ends were trimmed by 3 bases and 4 bases, with 10 bases remaining between them. The CDR3 extends over 12 amino acids. Per germline, CDR1 DFQATT and CDR2 SNEGSKA (reference sequence). The CDR3 loop reads CSASRGGYEQYF. The CDR3 region has the DNA TGCAGTGCTAGTAGGGGCGGGTACGAGCAGTACTTC.

This clone was observed once. The chain couples TRBV30 to TRBJ1-3, with unresolved D. From germline, CDR1 is GTSNPN and CDR2 SVGIG (reference sequence). V was clipped by 3 bases and J by 0 bases, with 12 bases between them. This CDR3 comprises 15 residues. The CDR3 sequence: CAWRRGMSSGNTIYF. In DNA form, the CDR3 reads TGTGCCTGGAGGAGAGGGATGAGCTCTGGAAACACCATATATTTT.

CDR3 protein: CASSLTVGQGAPGYTF. The CDR3 DNA reads TGTGCCAGCAGCTTAACCGTAGGACAGGGGGCGCCTGGCTACACCTTC. This chain joins TRBV7-8 and TRBJ1-2; 11 nucleotides match TRBD1. The CDR3 totals 16 residues. The germline CDR1 and CDR2 sequences are SGHVS and FQNEAQ. Unmatched junction bases numbered 9, after V lost 2 bases and J lost 7 bases.

The chain carries TRBV4-2 and TRBJ2-6, with TRBD2 matching over 12 bases. V gave up 3 bases and J gave up 2 bases; unmatched junction bases: 2. This CDR3 contains 17 residues. Looked up from germline, CDR1 is LGHNA and CDR2 is YNFKEQ. CDR3 in amino acids: CASSQLAGGPGANVLTF. Here the CDR3 DNA reads TGTGCCAGCAGCCAGCTAGCGGGGGGGCCTGGGGCCAACGTCCTGACTTTC.

This chain links TRBV7-8 with TRBJ2-7, with 7 bases identical to TRBD2. The CDR3 contains 15 residues. V shed 5 bases, J shed 2 bases, and the junction held 9 bases outside the gene matches. The germline V gene encodes CDR1 SGHVS and CDR2 FQNEAQ. CDR3 coding DNA: TGTGCCAGCAGCCCCATCCGGCGGGGGACCTACGAGCAGTACTTC. This codes for CASSPIRRGTYEQYF.

The genes are TRBV25-1 and TRBJ1-1; 8 bases are a match to TRBD1. The V and J ends lost 4 bases and 0 bases, in that order; junction bases with no gene match: 13. This CDR3 is 18 amino acids long. CDR1 is MGHDK, CDR2 SYGVNS, per germline. The CDR3 here is CASSVNWRTGIMNTEAFF. CDR3 nucleotide sequence: TGTGCCAGCAGTGTCAATTGGAGGACAGGGATAATGAACACTGAAGCTTTCTTT. The variable domain in full, completed from reference TRBV25-1 and TRBJ1-1, reads EADIYQTPRYLVIGTGKKITLECSQTMGHDKMYWYQQDPGMELHLIHYSYGVNSTEKGDLSSESTVSRIRTEHFPLTLESARPSHTSQYLCASSVNWRTGIMNTEAFFGQGTRLTVV.

V is TRBV7-6 and J is TRBJ1-1, with D hard to call. V gave up 5 bases and J gave up 0 bases, with 16 bases separating them. The CDR3 is 16 residues long. Germline V gene sequence: CDR1 SGHVS, CDR2 FNYEAQ. This CDR3 is CASSQERAGLNTEAFF. CDR3 DNA sequence: TGTGCCAGCAGCCAGGAACGGGCGGGGTTGAACACTGAAGCTTTCTTT. The whole variable domain, remainder taken from reference TRBV7-6 and TRBJ1-1, is GAGVSQSPRYKVTKRGQDVALRCDPISGHVSLYWYRQALGQGPEFLTYFNYEAQQDKSGLPNDRFSAERPEGSISTLTIQRTEQRDSAMYRCASSQERAGLNTEAFFGQGTRLTVV.

The chain uses TRBV4-1 and TRBJ1-2; 7 nucleotides match TRBD1. Germline V gene data show CDR1 as MGHRA and CDR2 as YSYEKL. Trimming removed 1 base from V and 4 bases from J; junction bases left unmatched: 3. This CDR3 is built from 14 residues. CDR3 sequence: CASSQGDSLYGYTF. CDR3 sequence (DNA): TGCGCCAGCAGCCAAGGGGACAGCCTCTATGGCTACACCTTC.

The chain links TRBV28 to TRBJ2-7; 7 nucleotides line up with TRBD1. V trimming: 11 bases; J trimming: 5 bases; junction bases outside the gene matches: 12. The CDR3 is 13 amino acids. Germline V gene lookup returns CDR1 MDHEN and CDR2 SYDVKM. The CDR3 DNA reads TGTGCCGTCACACCCCTCGACAGGGACGAGCAGTACTTC. Translating it yields CAVTPLDRDEQYF.

The rearrangement uses TRBV30 and TRBJ2-7; D not resolved. V lost 2 bases, J lost 2 bases, and 10 bases lay in between. This CDR3 spans 13 amino acids. Germline V lookup: CDR1 GTSNPN, CDR2 SVGIG (reference sequence). The CDR3 loop is CAWSLESAYEQYF. The CDR3 coding sequence is TGTGCCTGGAGTCTCGAGTCAGCCTACGAGCAGTACTTC.

The J gene is TRBJ2-5, the V gene TRBV6-5; 8 bases line up with TRBD1. The trim removed 4 bases at V and 1 base at J, leaving 5 bases unmatched. The CDR3 runs 15 residues. The germline V gene encodes CDR1 MNHEY and CDR2 SVGAGI. The CDR3 loop reads CASSSTGDSQETQYF. The CDR3 region has the DNA TGTGCCAGCAGTTCGACAGGGGATAGCCAAGAGACCCAGTACTTC.

The V call is TRBV7-9, the J call TRBJ2-3; D ambiguous. CDR1 is SEHNR and CDR2 is FQNEAQ in the germline V gene (reference sequence). This CDR3 region has 14 residues. V lost 4 bases and J 2 bases, leaving 10 bases between the germline ends. CDR3 protein: CASSSLKFTDTQYF. CDR3 nucleotide sequence: TGTGCCAGCAGCTCCCTCAAATTCACAGATACGCAGTATTTT.

The gene calls are TRBV7-6 and TRBJ2-1; D may be TRBD2 (6 bases). Trimming shortened V by 1 base and J by 7 bases, and 17 bases separated the two germline ends. The CDR3 extends over 16 amino acids. Germline-derived CDR1 and CDR2 are SGHVS and FNYEAQ. In nucleotides, the CDR3 is TGTGCCAGCAGCTTAGAGGACTACCCCGTGTGGAATGAGCAGTTCTTC. Protein sequence: CASSLEDYPVWNEQFF.

CDR3 residues: CAISDSSNQPQHF. The CDR3 coding sequence is TGTGCCATCAGTGATTCTAGCAATCAGCCCCAGCATTTT. This rearrangement joins TRBV10-3 to TRBJ1-5; D remains unclear. The ends were cut back, 3 bases at V and 0 bases at J, with 3 bases in the middle. The germline gives CDR1 ENHRY, CDR2 SYGVKD. The CDR3 runs 13 residues.